The 7 T cell receptor beta chains given below trace back to one sample, sequenced in a study of a mutant IDH1 vaccine in newly diagnosed glioma. Time point defined: week 5, during vaccination. Vaccine doses each comprised 300 ug of mutant IDH1 20-mer peptide, with topical imiquimod. No antigens are known for them. TCRdb's copy holds only in-frame clones and misses some; the assay was immunoSEQ multiplex PCR. This sample carries 45,000 to 65,000 clones, 70% to 85% of them seen once, and the ten largest clones take approximately 2.8%. This specimen consisted of PBMCs, obtained from a glioma patient whose treatment included an IDH1 peptide vaccine. These receptors came from a woman aged 18-30 years with glioma. Some clones in this sample may be carry-over from other donors' samples.

This chain joins TRBV5-4 and TRBJ2-5, with D perhaps assigned TRBD1 or TRBD2 (5 bases each). Germline V gene data show CDR1 as SGHNT and CDR2 as YYREEE (reference sequence). This CDR3 has 14 residues. The V end lost 5 bases, the J end lost 2 bases, and 13 bases lay between the germline ends. The CDR3 is CASSPTGRQETQYF. The CDR3, as DNA: TGTGCCAGCAGTCCTACGGGACGGCAAGAGACCCAGTACTTC.

The sample holds a few counts of this clone. This sequence joins TRBV10-1 and TRBJ2-5; possibly TRBD2 for D (6 bases). The ends were cut back, 10 bases at V and 7 bases at J, with 19 bases in the middle. Germline CDR1 reads WNHNN; CDR2 reads SYGVQD (reference sequence). The CDR3 sequence is 13 residues long. The CDR3 bases are TGCGCCACCGTAGCGGTCGTGGGGAGGACCCAGTACTTC. It encodes CATVAVVGRTQYF.

The J gene is TRBJ1-1, the V gene TRBV5-1, with D hard to call. The CDR3 consists of 14 residues. CDR1 and CDR2 (germline): SGHRS, YFSETQ. Trimming took off 4 bases at V and 0 bases at J, with 10 bases between the two ends. CDR3 region: CASSTGSMNTEAFF. The CDR3 DNA is TGCGCCAGCAGCACGGGATCCATGAACACTGAAGCTTTCTTT.

This chain uses TRBV7-8 with TRBJ1-3; D remains ambiguous. Germline V lookup: CDR1 SGHVS, CDR2 FQNEAQ. The V end was cut by 0 bases, the J end by 0 bases, with 15 bases between. The CDR3 extends over 18 amino acids. The CDR3 DNA sequence: TGTGCCAGCAGCTTAGCCAGGCGACCTACCGTCTCTGGAAACACCATATATTTT. This encodes CASSLARRPTVSGNTIYF.

The genes are TRBV29-1 and TRBJ2-7, with 12 nucleotides matching TRBD1. Trimming cost V 6 bases and J 0 bases; bases outside gene matches: 9. The CDR3 has 16 amino acids. The germline gives CDR1 SQVTM, CDR2 ANQGSEA. CDR3 sequence reads: CSVHGTGGRSSYEQYF. The CDR3 DNA follows: TGCAGCGTCCATGGGACAGGGGGCAGGAGCTCCTACGAGCAGTACTTC.

The chain carries TRBV10-3 and TRBJ2-5, with 7 bases aligning to TRBD1. The J call may be in error: the DNA end matches TRBJ2-7 better. There are 14 residues in the CDR3. The germline gives CDR1 ENHRY, CDR2 SYGVKD. This CDR3 reads CAIRATGTVYEQYF. CDR3 in DNA: TGTGCCATCAGAGCAACCGGGACAGTCTACGAGCAGTACTTC.

The chain has TRBV12-5 and TRBJ1-5; D is perhaps TRBD1 (6 bases). CDR3 length: 11 amino acids. The V gene lost 6 bases and the J gene lost 10 bases, with 10 bases spanning the gap. Germline CDR1 and CDR2: LGHNT and FRNRAP. CDR3: CASGVQGPQHF. The CDR3 DNA sequence: TGTGCTAGTGGGGTACAGGGTCCCCAGCATTTT. Full variable domain (outside the CDR3, taken from reference TRBV12-5 and TRBJ1-5): DARVTQTPRHKVTEMGQEVTMRCQPILGHNTVFWYRQTMMQGLELLAYFRNRAPLDDSGMPKDRFSAEMPDATLATLKIQPSEPRDSAVYFCASGVQGPQHFGDGTRLSIL.